The rows below give T cell receptor beta chains drawn from one sample of a study of monozygotic twins with cystic fibrosis. Libraries were prepared by immunoSEQ multiplex PCR; TCRdb keeps only in-frame clonotypes and omits some of them. Here the sample spans about 36,000 clones, nearly 85% being singletons. Specimen: blood. These receptors all stem from a girl aged 2 to 9 with cystic fibrosis. The CDR3 runs from the conserved cysteine through the conserved F or W. A D gene is named only where the DNA matches it firmly. The size field is filled for only some rows; it gives once, few, many or a size class.

clone size	V gene	J gene	D gene	CDR3 protein	CDR3 DNA
.	TRBV13	TRBJ2-5	TRBD2	CASSGSREEYF	TGTGCCAGCAGCGGTTCCCGGGAGGAGTACTTC
.	TRBV7-9	TRBJ1-4	TRBD1	CASSRSDRGEFNEKLFF	TGTGCCAGCAGCCGATCGGACAGGGGGGAGTTTAATGAAAAACTGTTTTTT
.	TRBV7-6	TRBJ2-1	TRBD1	CASSSGTGYYNEQFF	TGTGCCAGCAGCTCCGGGACAGGGTACTACAATGAGCAGTTCTTC
once	TRBV30	TRBJ2-2	TRBD1	CAWSGDWDREKTGELFF	TGTGCCTGGAGTGGGGACTGGGACAGGGAAAAAACCGGGGAGCTGTTTTTT
.	TRBV10-3	TRBJ1-2	.	CAISNRDGYTF	TGTGCCATCAGCAACAGGGACGGCTACACCTTC
.	TRBV5-6	TRBJ2-7	TRBD2	CASSFGGYEQYF	TGTGCCAGCAGCTTCGGGGGGTACGAGCAGTACTTC
.	TRBV21-1	TRBJ2-5	.	CASSKCRSGAQTQYF	TGTGCCAGCAGCAAATGTCGCTCAGGAGCCCAGACCCAGTACTTC
.	TRBV18	TRBJ1-2	TRBD1	CASSVDRDAYGYTF	TGTGCCAGCTCTGTGGACAGGGATGCCTATGGCTACACCTTC
.	TRBV15	TRBJ1-6	.	CATSRDDGGNSPLHF	TGTGCCACCAGCAGAGATGACGGGGGTAATTCACCCCTCCACTTT
.	TRBV7-2	TRBJ2-3	.	CASSLARADTQYF	TGTGCCAGCAGCCTAGCCAGGGCCGATACGCAGTATTTT
.	TRBV7-2	TRBJ2-3	.	CASVSEGLTDTQYF	TGTGCCAGCGTCTCAGAGGGTCTCACAGATACGCAGTATTTT
.	TRBV5-6	TRBJ2-3	TRBD1	CASSRGQTSTDTQYF	TGTGCCAGCAGCCGGGGACAGACTAGCACAGATACGCAGTATTTT
few	TRBV19	TRBJ1-5	.	CASSYRVNQPQHF	TGTGCCAGTAGCTACAGGGTCAATCAGCCCCAGCATTTT
.	TRBV6-5	TRBJ1-5	.	CASSRRSSNQPQHF	TGTGCCAGCAGTCGACGGTCAAGCAATCAGCCCCAGCATTTT
few	TRBV14	TRBJ1-1	.	CASSQRSALKAFF	TGTGCCAGCAGCCAGAGGTCCGCATTAAAAGCTTTCTTT
few	TRBV7-2	TRBJ2-7	.	CASSLGGSPYEQYF	TGTGCCAGCAGCTTAGGGGGCAGTCCCTACGAGCAGTACTTC
.	TRBV6-1	TRBJ2-7	TRBD2	CASRPGTSGGYEQYF	TGTGCCAGCAGACCCGGGACTAGCGGGGGCTACGAGCAGTACTTC
.	TRBV4-1	TRBJ2-1	.	CASSQDDLYSYNEQFF	TGCGCCAGCAGCCAAGATGACCTCTACTCCTACAATGAGCAGTTCTTC
.	TRBV7-2	TRBJ2-1	TRBD2	CASSRLREDNEQFF	TGTGCCAGCAGCCGACTACGGGAGGACAATGAGCAGTTCTTC
.	TRBV5-1	TRBJ2-4	.	CASSLKQGGIQYF	TGCGCCAGCAGCCTTAAACAGGGTGGCATTCAGTACTTC
.	TRBV6-5	TRBJ2-5	TRBD2	CASSLQRGLQETQYF	TGTGCCAGCAGTCTCCAGCGGGGGCTTCAAGAGACCCAGTACTTC
few	TRBV6-6	TRBJ1-2	.	CASSYGADDYGYTF	TGTGCCAGCAGTTACGGGGCAGACGACTATGGCTACACCTTC
.	TRBV9	TRBJ2-2	TRBD1	CASSVTGTAPGELFF	TGTGCCAGCAGCGTTACCGGGACAGCCCCCGGGGAGCTGTTTTTT
.	TRBV2	TRBJ1-5	.	CASSEFPNQPQHF	TGTGCCAGCAGTGAATTCCCCAATCAGCCCCAGCATTTT
.	TRBV14	TRBJ2-7	TRBD2	CASSPSLAGGYEQYF	TGTGCCAGCAGCCCTTCACTAGCGGGGGGCTACGAGCAGTACTTC
.	TRBV27	TRBJ2-7	TRBD1	CASSKDRGEQYF	TGTGCCAGCAGTAAAGACAGGGGTGAGCAGTACTTC
.	TRBV6-1	TRBJ2-7	.	CASRTQGPLSYEQYF	TGTGCCAGCAGGACACAGGGACCCCTCTCCTACGAGCAGTACTTC
.	TRBV9	TRBJ2-2	.	CASSRNTGELFF	TGTGCCAGCAGTCGGAACACCGGGGAGCTGTTTTTT